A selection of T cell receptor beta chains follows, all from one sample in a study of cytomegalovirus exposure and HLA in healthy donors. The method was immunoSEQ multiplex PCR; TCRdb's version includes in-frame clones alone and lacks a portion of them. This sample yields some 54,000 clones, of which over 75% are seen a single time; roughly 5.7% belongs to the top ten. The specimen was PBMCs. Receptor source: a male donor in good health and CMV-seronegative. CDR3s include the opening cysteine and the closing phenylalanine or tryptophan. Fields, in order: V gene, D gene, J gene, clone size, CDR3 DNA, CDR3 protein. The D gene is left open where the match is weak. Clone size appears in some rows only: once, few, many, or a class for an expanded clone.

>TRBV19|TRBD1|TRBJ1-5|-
TGTGCCAGTAGTACCCGGGACAGGGACCTCAATCAGCCCCAGCATTTT
CASSTRDRDLNQPQHF
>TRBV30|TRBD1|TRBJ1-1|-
TGTGCCCGCTCGGGGACAGGGGGCACTGAAGCTTTCTTT
CARSGTGGTEAFF
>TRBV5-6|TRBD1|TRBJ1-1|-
TGTGCCAGCAGCTTGGGTGACAGGGCTGTGGCTTTCTTT
CASSLGDRAVAFF
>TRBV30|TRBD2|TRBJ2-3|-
TGTGCCTGTCCCCCGACTAGCGGGGGTAGCACAGATACGCAGTATTTT
CACPPTSGGSTDTQYF
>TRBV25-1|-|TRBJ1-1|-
TGTGCCAGCAGTGAACAGGGGAAGATTATTGAAGCTTTCTTT
CASSEQGKIIEAFF
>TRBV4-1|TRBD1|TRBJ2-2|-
TGCGCCAGCAGCCAAGATAACCCACCGGGACAGAGACCCAGGGGGGAGCTGTTTTTT
CASSQDNPPGQRPRGELFF
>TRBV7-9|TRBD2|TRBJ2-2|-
TGTGCCAGCAGCTTCCGGACTAGCGGTTCCACCGGGGAGCTGTTTTTT
CASSFRTSGSTGELFF
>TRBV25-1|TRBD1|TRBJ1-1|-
TGTGCCAGCAGTCTGACAGGGGGATGGACTGAAGCTTTCTTT
CASSLTGGWTEAFF
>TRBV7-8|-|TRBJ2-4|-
TGTGCCAGCAGCGGGTCAGGGCAACTCGCCAAAAACATTCAGTACTTC
CASSGSGQLAKNIQYF
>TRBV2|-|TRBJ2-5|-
TGTGCCAGCCATGGGGCTGAAAGTGGTGGGGACCAGTACTTC
CASHGAESGGDQYF
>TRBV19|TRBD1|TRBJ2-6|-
TGTGCCAGTATTAGGGACAGCATCCGTGGGGGGGCCAACGTCCTGACTTTC
CASIRDSIRGGANVLTF
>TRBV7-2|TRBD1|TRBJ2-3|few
TGTGCCAGCAGCTTACGGGACAGCTCCACAGATACGCAGTATTTT
CASSLRDSSTDTQYF
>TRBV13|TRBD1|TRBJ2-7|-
TGTGCCAGCAGCTTCCGGGACAGCTCCTACGAGCAGTACTTC
CASSFRDSSYEQYF
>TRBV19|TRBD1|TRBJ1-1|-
TGTGCCAGTATGGGGACAGGGGTTGAAGCTTTCTTT
CASMGTGVEAFF
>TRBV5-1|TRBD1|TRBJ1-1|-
TGCGCCAGCAGCTTGGGACAGGGGTTGAACACTGAAGCTTTCTTT
CASSLGQGLNTEAFF
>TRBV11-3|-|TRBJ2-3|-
TGTGCCAGCAGCTTTCAAGGGGGTGTAGATACGCAGTATTTT
CASSFQGGVDTQYF
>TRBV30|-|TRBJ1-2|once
TGTGCCTGGACACCCGGGTCTAACTATGGCTACACCTTC
CAWTPGSNYGYTF
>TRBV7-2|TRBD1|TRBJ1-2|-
TGTGCCAGCAGCCTGCGTCCCAGGGGGGCTAACTATGGCTACACCTTC
CASSLRPRGANYGYTF
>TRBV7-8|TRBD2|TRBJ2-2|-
TGTGCCAGCAGCTTTGGGCTAGCGGTGAACACCGGGGAGCTGTTTTTT
CASSFGLAVNTGELFF
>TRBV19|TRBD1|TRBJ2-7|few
TGTGCCAGTAGTCGGGACAGGGGATCCGAGCAGTACTTC
CASSRDRGSEQYF
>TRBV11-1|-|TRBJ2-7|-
TGTGCCAGCAGCTTAGCGGGAGGACAGGACCCCTACGAGCAGTACTTC
CASSLAGGQDPYEQYF
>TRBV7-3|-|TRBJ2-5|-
TGTGCCAGCAGCTTGACAGGTGGGCTAGGCGAGACCCAGTACTTC
CASSLTGGLGETQYF
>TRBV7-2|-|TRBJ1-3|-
TGTGCCAGCAGCCTGTCAGTCTCTGGAAACACCATATATTTT
CASSLSVSGNTIYF
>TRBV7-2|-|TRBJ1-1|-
TGTGCCAGCAGCTTAGAGGGGGTGGTAAGCACTGAAGCTTTCTTT
CASSLEGVVSTEAFF
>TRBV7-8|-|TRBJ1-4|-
TGTGCCAGCAGCTTCGGGTCTGCAACTAATGAAAAACTGTTTTTT
CASSFGSATNEKLFF
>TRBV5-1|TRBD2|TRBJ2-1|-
TGCGCCAGCAGCTTGGCTGCGGGGGGCAATGAGCAGTTCTTC
CASSLAAGGNEQFF
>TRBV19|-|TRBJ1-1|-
TGTGCCAGTAGTATAGCCGACAGGTCCACTGAAGCTTTCTTT
CASSIADRSTEAFF